These 30 T cell receptor beta chains originate from one sample sequenced in a study of Ad26.COV2.S vaccination and SARS-CoV-2 variants (dated by TCRdb to the early 2020s). The label giving this sample's time point can be read as: individuals recovered from natural SARS-CoV-2 infection. The library was made by the immunoSEQ multiplex PCR assay. Imported from immuneACCESS, the table was reduced by TCRdb to in-frame sequences with V and J called. These copies leave out some clones; in studies compared against another copy, an unresolved V gene accounts for under half, and the cause of the remainder is not known. This sample lists 180,000 or so clones; 70% to 90% were detected once. The ten largest clonotypes hold about 5.5% of the sample. The starting material was peripheral blood, obtained after recovery from COVID-19. Receptors were obtained from a human donor who had recovered from COVID-19.

The chain joins TRBV5-6 to TRBJ1-2; 7 nucleotides align to TRBD1. Unmatched junction bases numbered 10, after V lost 7 bases and J lost 4 bases. There are 14 residues in the CDR3. CDR1 and CDR2 (germline): SGHDT, YYEEEE. This chain's CDR3 is CASGRTGRIYGYTF. For the CDR3, the DNA is TGTGCCAGCGGCAGGACAGGAAGAATCTATGGCTACACCTTC.

The chain combines TRBV5-1 with TRBJ2-7; a possible D gene is TRBD1 (6 bases). Germline-derived CDR1 and CDR2 are SGHRS and YFSETQ. The CDR3 length is 12 residues. Trimming left V 4 bases short and J 5 bases short, with 10 bases between. In DNA form, the CDR3 reads TGCGCCAGCAGCGTAAACAGGGACGAGCAGTACTTC. Encoded protein: CASSVNRDEQYF.

The chain uses TRBV5-4 and TRBJ2-3; 12 nucleotides match TRBD2. The germline V gene encodes CDR1 SGHNT and CDR2 YYREEE (reference sequence). Losses at the gene ends were 4 bases for V and 0 bases for J; bases not matched to a gene: 3. This CDR3 has 16 residues. CDR3 in amino acids: CASSPGTSGSTDTQYF. The DNA of the CDR3 is TGTGCCAGCAGCCCGGGGACTAGCGGGAGCACAGATACGCAGTATTTT.

The genes are TRBV19 and TRBJ2-7, with D possibly matching TRBD1 (6 bases). The CDR3 spans 16 residues. V lost 2 bases and J 0 bases, leaving 14 bases between the germline ends. Germline V gives CDR1 LNHDA, CDR2 SQIVND (reference sequence). The CDR3 is CASSIRGAGASYEQYF. Written as DNA, the CDR3 is TGTGCCAGTAGTATACGGGGAGCAGGGGCCTCCTACGAGCAGTACTTC.

This clone was observed a single time. V is TRBV7-7 and J is TRBJ2-1, with D perhaps assigned TRBD1 or TRBD2 (6 bases each). CDR1 and CDR2 from the germline V gene are SSHAT and FNYEAQ (reference sequence). The CDR3 totals 16 residues. Trimming shortened V by 5 bases and J by 2 bases, and 16 bases separated the two germline ends. CDR3 region: CASSPRGETAYNEQFF. The CDR3 nucleotides read TGTGCCAGCAGCCCTAGGGGGGAGACGGCCTACAATGAGCAGTTCTTC.

The chain recombines TRBV7-9 with TRBJ2-1; TRBD2 matches at 7 bases. The CDR3 consists of 15 residues. Germline-derived CDR1 and CDR2 are SEHNR and FQNEAQ (reference sequence). V shed 3 bases, J shed 3 bases, and the junction held 5 bases outside the gene matches. The CDR3 protein is CASSLSSGNYNEQFF. In DNA, the CDR3 is TGTGCCAGCAGCTTGTCTAGCGGAAACTACAATGAGCAGTTCTTC.

This chain uses TRBV5-1 with TRBJ2-5; possibly TRBD2 for D (5 bases). Germline CDR1 reads SGHRS; CDR2 reads YFSETQ. V gave up 3 bases and J gave up 2 bases, with 11 bases separating them. The CDR3 length is 14 residues. The CDR3 nucleotides are TGCGCCAGCAGCTCGGGCCGAGGGCAAGAGACCCAGTACTTC. Protein sequence: CASSSGRGQETQYF.

V usage is TRBV5-1 and J usage is TRBJ2-3; 13 bases map to TRBD2. After removal of 2 bases from V and 3 bases from J, the junction contained 15 bases not matched to a gene. CDR1 and CDR2 (germline): SGHRS, YFSETQ. The CDR3 runs 20 residues. The CDR3, as DNA: TGCGCCAGCAGCTTCAGACAGGTCGCGACTAGCGGGGGGAGGACAGATACGCAGTATTTT. Protein: CASSFRQVATSGGRTDTQYF.

CDR3: CASSQDATDYEQYF. DNA for the CDR3: TGCGCCAGCAGCCAAGATGCAACTGACTACGAGCAGTACTTC. The V gene is TRBV4-1, the J gene TRBJ2-7, with no clear D. Germline CDR1 is MGHRA and CDR2 is YSYEKL. Trimming removed 0 bases from V and 3 bases from J, with 9 bases in between. The CDR3 has 14 residues.

This clone is a singleton in its sample. This chain connects TRBV4-1 to TRBJ2-1; no firm D call. V lost 2 bases, J lost 1 base, and 12 bases lay in between. CDR3 length equals 16 residues. Germline CDR1 reads MGHRA; CDR2 reads YSYEKL. The CDR3, as DNA: TGCGCCAGCAGCCAATTAGGCCTTCTTTCCTACAATGAGCAGTTCTTC. It encodes CASSQLGLLSYNEQFF.

The chain joins TRBV5-1 to TRBJ2-7; the D gene could be TRBD1 or TRBD2 (5 bases each). The V end was cut by 0 bases, the J end by 9 bases, with 19 bases between. The CDR3 extends over 15 amino acids. Germline CDR1 reads SGHRS; CDR2 reads YFSETQ. In DNA, the CDR3 is TGCGCCAGCAGCTTGGCCGGGACGACCTCTAATGTGCAGTACTTC. This codes for CASSLAGTTSNVQYF.

The DNA for the CDR3 is TGTGCCAGCAGCTTAGGGACTAGCGGGAACCTGTACAATGAGCAGTTCTTC. This translates into CASSLGTSGNLYNEQFF. V usage is TRBV5-6 and J usage is TRBJ2-1; TRBD2 aligns across 13 bases. The CDR3 length is 17 residues. With V trimmed by 2 bases and J by 4 bases, 6 bases remained unmatched. Germline CDR1 and CDR2: SGHDT and YYEEEE.

This chain links TRBV29-1 with TRBJ2-1; D possibly corresponds to TRBD2 (7 bases). Germline V lookup: CDR1 SQVTM, CDR2 ANQGSEA. This CDR3 spans 15 amino acids. V was pared by 6 bases and J by 4 bases, with 19 bases between. CDR3 sequence: CSVQGGGAGYNEQFF. DNA for the CDR3: TGCAGCGTCCAAGGGGGAGGAGCGGGGTACAATGAGCAGTTCTTC.

This clone has only one observation. The V call is TRBV7-9, the J call TRBJ1-6; maybe TRBD1 (5 bases). The length of the CDR3 is 12 residues. Trimming took 5 bases from V and 14 from J, leaving 13 bases between them. In germline, CDR1 is SEHNR, CDR2 FQNEAQ (reference sequence). The CDR3 bases are TGTGCCAGCAGCCTCGCCGACAGCACCCTCCACTTT. As protein: CASSLADSTLHF.

The chain employs TRBV19 and TRBJ1-2; D might be TRBD1 (6 bases). Germline CDR1 and CDR2: LNHDA and SQIVND (reference sequence). The CDR3 has 13 amino acids. V shed 6 bases and J shed 6 bases, with 14 bases lying between them. The CDR3 region has the DNA TGTGCCAGTAGAAGGGGGAGAGAGAATGGCTACACCTTC. Translating it yields CASRRGRENGYTF. Full variable domain (rest looked up from reference TRBV19 and TRBJ1-2): DGGITQSPKYLFRKEGQNVTLSCEQNLNHDAMYWYRQDPGQGLRLIYYSQIVNDFQKGDIAEGYSVSREKKESFPLTVTSAQKNPTAFYLCASRRGRENGYTFGSGTRLTVV.

This clone was detected once. V and J are TRBV6-5 and TRBJ1-2; D uncertain. The germline V gene has CDR1 MNHEY and CDR2 SVGAGI. The CDR3 is 13 amino acids. Deletions cut 2 bases from V and 1 base from J, with 5 bases between. The CDR3 DNA follows: TGTGCCAGCAGTTACAGACTTAACTATGGCTACACCTTC. It is translated as CASSYRLNYGYTF.

The rearrangement uses TRBV7-8 and TRBJ1-2; no clear D. V was pared by 1 base and J by 2 bases, with 11 bases between. The CDR3 covers 15 residues. CDR1 is SGHVS and CDR2 is FQNEAQ in the germline V gene. CDR3 region: CASSLGLGTNYGYTF. For the CDR3, the DNA is TGTGCCAGCAGCTTAGGATTGGGAACCAACTATGGCTACACCTTC.

The chain carries TRBV12-3 or TRBV12-4 and TRBJ1-2; D is uncertain. V was pared by 4 bases and J by 4 bases, with 10 bases between. This CDR3 has 13 amino acids. This CDR3 is CASSSGYSYGYTF. In nucleotides, the CDR3 is TGTGCCAGCAGTTCGGGGTATAGCTATGGCTACACCTTC.

This clone showed up just a few times. The chain is built from TRBV6-1 and TRBJ2-1; TRBD1 might be the D (6 bases). CDR1 is MNHNS, CDR2 SASEGT, per germline. CDR3 length: 19 amino acids. With 4 bases removed from V and 6 bases from J, the gap between germline ends came to 28 bases. CDR3 sequence (DNA): TGTGCCAGCAGTGGGGGGCCAGTATCTTTTCTGTACCGACCCAATGAGCAGTTCTTC. This translates into CASSGGPVSFLYRPNEQFF.

This clone was seen just once. The chain uses TRBV2 and TRBJ1-6, with TRBD1 matching over 8 bases. V lost 4 bases to trimming and J lost 10 bases; unmatched junction nucleotides: 6. Germline CDR1 SNHLY, CDR2 FYNNEI. The CDR3 runs to 14 residues. This CDR3 is CASSGGTGGSPLHF. Written as DNA, the CDR3 is TGTGCCAGCAGTGGAGGGACAGGTGGATCACCCCTCCACTTT.

This sequence joins TRBV28 and TRBJ1-6, with D perhaps matching TRBD1 (6 bases). CDR3 length: 15 amino acids. Trimming removed 6 bases from V and 9 bases from J, with 18 bases in between. The germline CDR1 and CDR2 sequences are MDHEN and SYDVKM. The CDR3 loop is CASSLDSLSRSPLHF. The CDR3, as DNA: TGTGCCAGCAGCCTGGACAGTCTAAGCCGTTCACCCCTCCACTTT. Together with reference TRBV28 and TRBJ1-6, the CDR3 gives the full variable domain: DVKVTQSSRYLVKRTGEKVFLECVQDMDHENMFWYRQDPGLGLRLIYFSYDVKMKEKGDIPEGYSVSREKKERFSLILESASTNQTSMYLCASSLDSLSRSPLHFGNGTRLTVT.

The CDR3 nucleotides read TGTGCCAGCAGCTTACGAGGGGGGGCCCCCAATGAGCAGTTCTTC. Its protein is CASSLRGGAPNEQFF. The chain combines TRBV7-3 with TRBJ2-1, with a tentative D call TRBD2 (7 bases). V lost 2 bases and J 6 bases, leaving 14 bases between the germline ends. CDR1 and CDR2 (germline): SGHTA, FQGTGA. The CDR3 spans 15 residues. The full variable domain, rest sourced from reference TRBV7-3 and TRBJ2-1, is GAGVSQTPSNKVTEKGKYVELRCDPISGHTALYWYRQSLGQGPEFLIYFQGTGAADDSGLPNDRFFAVRPEGSVSTLKIQRTERGDSAVYLCASSLRGGAPNEQFFGPGTRLTVL.

This chain links TRBV6-5 with TRBJ2-7, with 11 bases aligning to TRBD2. The CDR3 spans 16 residues. Germline loops: CDR1 MNHEY, CDR2 SVGAGI. J lost 2 bases, V lost 0 bases, and 3 bases had no gene match. Here the CDR3 DNA reads TGTGCCAGCAGTTACTCGAAACTAGCGGGAGCCTACGAGCAGTACTTC. Translation gives CASSYSKLAGAYEQYF.

This chain joins TRBV19 and TRBJ2-2, with D perhaps TRBD2 (6 bases). Trimming shortened V by 1 base and J by 5 bases, and 17 bases separated the two germline ends. The CDR3 covers 17 residues. From germline, CDR1 is LNHDA and CDR2 SQIVND (reference sequence). In DNA, the CDR3 is TGTGCCAGTAGTATAGGACGTACCGGGACTTCGACCGGGGAGCTGTTTTTT. It yields the protein CASSIGRTGTSTGELFF.

The V and J genes are TRBV18 and TRBJ1-2, with 7 positions matching TRBD1. Per the germline V gene, CDR1 is KGHSH and CDR2 is LQKENI. The CDR3 runs to 13 residues. V lost 3 bases to trimming and J lost 5 bases; unmatched junction nucleotides: 3. The DNA of the CDR3 is TGTGCCAGCTCACCGGGACAGACTTATGGCTACACCTTC. It is translated as CASSPGQTYGYTF.

The chain carries TRBV30 and TRBJ2-7; D possibly matches TRBD1 or TRBD2 (5 bases each). V lost 4 bases to trimming and J lost 2 bases, with 15 bases between them. Germline loops: CDR1 GTSNPN, CDR2 SVGIG (reference sequence). This CDR3 region has 14 residues. CDR3 nucleotides: TGTGCCTGGACAGGGACCGCCGTTGCCTACGAGCAGTACTTC. It codes for CAWTGTAVAYEQYF.

The chain uses TRBV28 and TRBJ2-1; D is unresolved. The CDR3 runs to 15 residues. Trimming left V 4 bases short and J 8 bases short, with 18 bases between. The germline CDR1 and CDR2 sequences are MDHEN and SYDVKM. This CDR3 is CASSSGSSSADEQFF. CDR3 nucleotides: TGTGCCAGCAGTTCCGGCTCCTCTTCGGCCGATGAGCAGTTCTTC.

The rearrangement links TRBV6-1 to TRBJ1-1, with D unclear. Germline V CDR1 and CDR2: MNHNS, SASEGT. V was cut by 2 bases and J by 7 bases, with 17 bases left in between. The CDR3 extends over 15 amino acids. CDR3 amino acids: CASSEQLSGSIEAFF. In nucleotides, the CDR3 is TGTGCCAGCAGTGAACAACTCAGTGGGTCGATTGAAGCTTTCTTT.

V usage is TRBV7-2 and J usage is TRBJ1-5; D unresolved. V was trimmed by 1 base and J by 0 bases, leaving 7 bases between them. The length of the CDR3 is 15 residues. The germline gives CDR1 SGHTA, CDR2 FQGNSA. Here the CDR3 DNA reads TGTGCCAGCAGCTTAGTCCGGGCTAGCAATCAGCCCCAGCATTTT. Translating it yields CASSLVRASNQPQHF. Full variable domain (remainder filled in from reference TRBV7-2 and TRBJ1-5): GAGVSQSPSNKVTEKGKDVELRCDPISGHTALYWYRQSLGQGLEFLIYFQGNSAPDKSGLPSDRFSAERTGGSVSTLTIQRTQQEDSAVYLCASSLVRASNQPQHFGDGTRLSIL.

This chain links TRBV15 with TRBJ2-1; no firm D call. The V end was cut by 1 base, the J end by 7 bases, with 8 bases between. The V gene's germline CDR1 is LNHNV and CDR2 YYDKDF (reference sequence). The CDR3 spans 13 residues. The CDR3: CATSRGGPNEQFF. CDR3 DNA sequence: TGTGCCACCAGCAGAGGAGGCCCGAATGAGCAGTTCTTC.